These 20 T cell receptor beta chains were sequenced from one sample in a study of neurological immune-mediated disorders. TCRdb independently ran MiXCR on the 5' RACE reads; one entry per CDR3 protein. This sample carries under 100,000 distinct CDR3 sequences, 4.3% of them seen once, and the ten largest clones take 5% to 6%. Time point noted: longitudinal time-point 3. Sequences were obtained from PBMCs. Every receptor here comes from a woman aged 60-75 years with multiple sclerosis.

This clonotype was observed at least ten times. This sequence joins TRBV7-2 and TRBJ2-7; D is perhaps TRBD2 (6 bases). Germline CDR1 reads SGHTA; CDR2 reads FQGNSA. The V gene lost 5 bases and the J gene lost 4 bases, with 15 bases spanning the gap. The length of the CDR3 is 14 residues. The CDR3 protein is CASSQRVNTYEQYF. The DNA of the CDR3 is TGTGCCAGCAGCCAGCGGGTGAACACTTACGAGCAGTACTTC.

In this sample, this clonotype turned up many times. The chain carries TRBV5-1 and TRBJ2-3; D possibly uses TRBD1 or TRBD2 (5 bases each). Germline-derived CDR1 and CDR2 are SGHRS and YFSETQ. This CDR3 spans 14 amino acids. The V end was cut by 5 bases, the J end by 1 base, with 11 bases between. CDR3 amino acids: CASSTLGGTDTQYF. The CDR3, as DNA: TGCGCCAGCAGTACCCTGGGGGGCACAGATACGCAGTATTTT.

This clonotype was counted many times. The V call is TRBV9, the J call TRBJ1-1; D is possibly TRBD1 (6 bases). Deletions cut 2 bases from V and 1 base from J, with 12 bases between. CDR3 length: 15 amino acids. The V gene's germline CDR1 is SGDLS and CDR2 YYNGEE. CDR3 sequence: CASSVRGSANTEAFF. CDR3 nucleotide sequence: TGTGCCAGCAGCGTGAGGGGGTCGGCGAACACTGAAGCTTTCTTT.

This clonotype came up many times. V and J are TRBV5-1 and TRBJ1-5, with 7 bases aligning to TRBD1. V shed 0 bases, J shed 1 base, and the junction held 4 bases outside the gene matches. The CDR3 has 16 residues. Germline-derived CDR1 and CDR2 are SGHRS and YFSETQ. The CDR3 here is CASSLGGTASNQPQHF. CDR3 nucleotide sequence: TGCGCCAGCAGCTTGGGCGGGACAGCAAGCAATCAGCCCCAGCATTTT.

In this sample, this clonotype turned up many times. CDR3 region: CASSLDQVTYEQYF. The DNA of the CDR3 is TGCGCCAGCAGCTTGGATCAGGTAACCTACGAGCAGTACTTC. The gene calls are TRBV5-1 and TRBJ2-7; D call uncertain. The ends were cut back, 0 bases at V and 2 bases at J, with 9 bases in the middle. The CDR3 is made up of 14 amino acids. Germline V gene lookup returns CDR1 SGHRS and CDR2 YFSETQ.

This clonotype has ten or more counts. The chain is built from TRBV20-1 and TRBJ2-1; the match to TRBD2 covers 11 bases. Germline V gives CDR1 DFQATT, CDR2 SNEGSKA (reference sequence). CDR3 length: 17 residues. V shed 6 bases, J shed 4 bases, and the junction held 14 bases outside the gene matches. The CDR3 protein is CSADPQIAGGYYNEQFF. The CDR3 region has the DNA TGCAGTGCGGACCCCCAAATAGCGGGGGGGTATTACAATGAGCAGTTCTTC.

Many counts were recorded for this clonotype. The J gene is TRBJ2-7, the V gene TRBV29-1; 9 bases agree with TRBD1. The CDR3 sequence is 12 residues long. CDR1 and CDR2 from the germline V gene are SQVTM and ANQGSEA. V lost 4 bases to trimming and J lost 6 bases; unmatched junction nucleotides: 4. The CDR3 sequence: CSVGTGVLEQYF. The CDR3 nucleotides are TGCAGCGTTGGGACAGGGGTTCTCGAGCAGTACTTC.

This clonotype came up many times. A read error may account for a junction end that differs from germline. This chain connects TRBV6-6 to TRBJ2-4; 7 positions agree with TRBD2. The length of the CDR3 is 12 residues. The germline V gene has CDR1 MNHNY and CDR2 SVGAGI (reference sequence). The CDR3 sequence: CASSYTRDYRGF. In DNA form, the CDR3 reads TGTGCCAGCAGTTACACCCGGGACTACCGAGGTTTC.

This clonotype showed up many times. This chain uses TRBV20-1 with TRBJ2-1; D is perhaps TRBD1 or TRBD2 (5 bases each). Germline assignment: CDR1 DFQATT and CDR2 SNEGSKA (reference sequence). Trimming stripped 5 bases from V and 9 bases from J, with 17 bases between. There are 13 residues in the CDR3. As DNA, the CDR3 is TGCAGTGCTTCAACTGACGGGGACGCTGAGCAGTTCTTC. Its translation is CSASTDGDAEQFF.

This clonotype came up a few times. Here the CDR3 DNA reads TGCGCCAGCAGCTTGACAGCGGGCTCCTACAATGAGCAGTTCTTC. The encoded protein is CASSLTAGSYNEQFF. The chain employs TRBV5-1 and TRBJ2-1; D is perhaps TRBD2 (6 bases). The germline V and J ends were trimmed by 1 base and 0 bases, with 8 bases remaining between them. Germline-derived CDR1 and CDR2 are SGHRS and YFSETQ. This CDR3 contains 15 residues. The full variable domain, in which reference TRBV5-1 and TRBJ2-1 provide the parts outside the CDR3, is KAGVTQTPRYLIKTRGQQVTLSCSPISGHRSVSWYQQTPGQGLQFLFEYFSETQRNKGNFPGRFSGRQFSNSRSEMNVSTLELGDSALYLCASSLTAGSYNEQFFGPGTRLTVL.

This clonotype was observed at least ten times. The J gene is TRBJ1-4, the V gene TRBV7-2, with TRBD1 matching 8 bases. The V and J ends lost 5 bases and 5 bases, in that order; junction bases with no gene match: 7. The CDR3 totals 15 residues. Per germline, CDR1 SGHTA and CDR2 FQGNSA. The CDR3 region has the DNA TGTGCCAGCAGCCCCAGGACAGGGCTGAATGAAAAACTGTTTTTT. Translation: CASSPRTGLNEKLFF. Complete variable domain (other parts from reference TRBV7-2 and TRBJ1-4): GAGVSQSPSNKVTEKGKDVELRCDPISGHTALYWYRQSLGQGLEFLIYFQGNSAPDKSGLPSDRFSAERTGGSVSTLTIQRTQQEDSAVYLCASSPRTGLNEKLFFGSGTQLSVL.

A few counts support this clonotype. This chain uses TRBV20-1 with TRBJ2-7; possibly TRBD1 or TRBD2 for D (5 bases each). The CDR3 length is 12 residues. Trimming pared 3 bases from V and 2 bases from J, leaving 8 bases between. Looked up from germline, CDR1 is DFQATT and CDR2 is SNEGSKA (reference sequence). The CDR3 coding sequence is TGCAGTGCTAGGGGGGACCCCTACGAGCAGTACTTC. Translated: CSARGDPYEQYF.

This clonotype was seen ten or more times. The chain employs TRBV5-6 and TRBJ2-3, with 7 bases lining up with TRBD2. With 5 bases clipped from V and 2 bases from J, the junction kept 8 bases outside the gene matches. The CDR3 loop spans 15 amino acids. The germline V gene has CDR1 SGHDT and CDR2 YYEEEE. The CDR3 DNA sequence: TGTGCCAGCAGTGGAAATAGCGGGTTCACAGATACGCAGTATTTT. Translation gives CASSGNSGFTDTQYF.

Ten or more counts support this clonotype. The chain combines TRBV29-1 with TRBJ2-2; no firm D call. V was cut by 7 bases and J by 4 bases, with 10 bases left in between. The CDR3 totals 12 residues. Per germline, CDR1 SQVTM and CDR2 ANQGSEA. CDR3 amino acids: CSGTASTGELFF. The CDR3 bases are TGCAGCGGGACCGCGAGCACCGGGGAGCTGTTTTTT.

This clonotype showed up many times. This sequence joins TRBV6-1 and TRBJ2-3; D gene ambiguous. The V end was cut by 1 base, the J end by 2 bases, with 7 bases between. The CDR3 contains 14 residues. The V gene's germline CDR1 is MNHNS and CDR2 SASEGT. CDR3 sequence reads: CASSEGVLTDTQYF. CDR3 DNA sequence: TGTGCCAGCAGTGAAGGGGTCCTCACAGATACGCAGTATTTT.

This clonotype was detected ten times or more. This chain links TRBV30 with TRBJ1-4; maybe TRBD1 (6 bases). The CDR3 totals 14 residues. Trimming shortened V by 1 base and J by 5 bases, and 11 bases separated the two germline ends. CDR1 GTSNPN and CDR2 SVGIG come from the germline V gene (reference sequence). The CDR3 DNA reads TGTGCCTGGAGTGCGGGGGCTGTAAATGAAAAACTGTTTTTT. This translates into CAWSAGAVNEKLFF.

This clonotype was recorded many times. The chain carries TRBV6-1 and TRBJ1-5; D is unresolved. The length of the CDR3 is 15 residues. V was trimmed by 6 bases and J by 0 bases, leaving 12 bases between them. CDR1 is MNHNS and CDR2 is SASEGT in the germline V gene. The DNA of the CDR3 is TGTGCCAGCAGCTTTGAGAGGGCTAGCAATCAGCCCCAGCATTTT. This gives the protein CASSFERASNQPQHF.

The table lists this clonotype with many counts. V and J are TRBV5-1 and TRBJ1-2; possibly TRBD1 for D (5 bases). CDR1 and CDR2 from the germline V gene are SGHRS and YFSETQ. The V gene lost 4 bases and the J gene lost 10 bases, with 20 bases spanning the gap. The CDR3 is 14 residues long. The CDR3 region has the DNA TGCGCCAGCAGCCCCAATGGGCAGGGCTCCTTCTACACCTTC. Residues: CASSPNGQGSFYTF.

This clonotype has ten or more counts. This sequence joins TRBV4-1 and TRBJ2-4; D may match TRBD1 or TRBD2 (6 bases each). CDR1 and CDR2 (germline): MGHRA, YSYEKL. Deletions cut 0 bases from V and 0 bases from J, with 15 bases between. CDR3 length: 18 amino acids. The CDR3 loop is CASSQEIGGHLAKNIQYF. In DNA form, the CDR3 reads TGCGCCAGCAGCCAAGAGATCGGGGGCCACCTAGCCAAAAACATTCAGTACTTC.

The chain carries TRBV5-1 and TRBJ2-7; 9 nucleotides agree with TRBD2. Per the germline V gene, CDR1 is SGHRS and CDR2 is YFSETQ. The CDR3 sequence is 15 residues long. Germline trimming cut 4 bases from V and 2 bases from J; bases unmatched to any gene: 7. This CDR3 reads CASSPKRGETYEQYF. The CDR3, as DNA: TGCGCCAGCAGCCCAAAGCGGGGGGAAACCTACGAGCAGTACTTC.